The clone carrying this T cell receptor beta chain was detected only once. These data originate in a study of T cell changes during pregnancy in multiple sclerosis. Clones were sequenced by immunoSEQ multiplex PCR, and TCRdb holds only the in-frame ones, with some missing. This sample yields about 36,000 clones, of which about 91% are seen a single time; roughly 0.46% belongs to the top ten. Germline CDR1 SEHNR, CDR2 FQNEAQ (reference sequence). The CDR3 is 13 amino acids. Trimming took off 2 bases at V and 10 bases at J, with 14 bases between the two ends. The TCR originated in a female donor with multiple sclerosis, enrolled in a pregnancy study. Sequencing was performed on CD4+ T cells from peripheral blood mononuclear cells, taken after pregnancy. The rearrangement links TRBV7-9 to TRBJ1-1; D perhaps matches TRBD1 (5 bases). CDR3 loop: CASSLMGRGVAFF. The CDR3 DNA is TGTGCCAGCAGCTTAATGGGGCGCGGGGTAGCTTTCTTT.